This T cell receptor (beta chain) was captured in a study of Graves' ophthalmopathy and Graves' hyperthyroidism. Study information: Samples of peripheral blood were obtained at initial diagnosis, prior to treatment of any kind.

Hyperthyroidism was classified as stable if no ophthalmopathy occurred within 18 months of follow-up. The starting material, roughly 9.7 ml of fresh peripheral blood, provided the PBMCs. This clonotype was counted only a few times. What it binds is not known. Per the germline V gene, CDR1 is LNHDA and CDR2 is SQIVND (reference sequence). V lost 3 bases to trimming and J lost 2 bases, with 11 bases between them. This CDR3 has 15 amino acids. General study results and limits: Most expanded clonotypes from thyroid (those above 0.001 frequency) were also found in blood.

The authors amplified TCR beta CDR3 regions, and they did so from RNA transcripts for repertoire sequencing. The first-round RT-PCR employed HTBI primers together with the Qiagen OneStep RT-PCR kit. A multiplex PCR was then performed as the second round. Using its own MiXCR run on the multiplex PCR reads, TCRdb lists one record per CDR3 protein. Among approximately 380,000 distinct CDR3 sequences, roughly 21% were seen once, and the ten largest hold approximately 3.2%. Sequencing was done on a sample of peripheral blood. This TCR was sampled from a woman between 18 and 30 years old with stable Graves' hyperthyroidism. The chain couples TRBV19 to TRBJ1-3; D gene uncertain. CDR3 sequence reads: CASSISDGAGNTIYF. In nucleotides, the CDR3 is TGTGCCAGTAGTATCTCGGACGGAGCTGGAAACACCATATATTTT.